The clone carrying this T cell receptor beta chain was seen a handful of times. The antigen remains undetermined. This entry comes from a study of beta chain features in type 1 diabetes. General observations from the study: Sequencing from cDNA could over-represent high-TCR-expressing cells. For Type 1 diabetes patients, all four CD4+ subsets carried TCRB CDR3s that were moderately but significantly shorter. Within patients, naive, central memory and Treg TCRB repertoires seemed more similar than within healthy donors.

CDR1 and CDR2 (germline): MNHEY, SVGAGI. V lost 4 bases, J lost 4 bases, and 10 bases lay in between. This CDR3 region has 13 residues. The whole isolated RNA underwent reverse transcription, so sequencing captured expressed TCRB transcripts. Produced via immunoSEQ multiplex PCR; TCRdb's table is partial and in-frame only. The table includes about 170,000 clones, approximately 8.4% detected once. The sample consisted of central memory CD4+ T cells from blood. This sequence joins TRBV6-5 and TRBJ1-1; D ambiguous. The clonotype comes from a man aged 18 to 30 with type 1 diabetes. The DNA for the CDR3 is TGTGCCAGCAGTTGGGGTGGGAGCACTGAAGCTTTCTTT. Encoded protein: CASSWGGSTEAFF.